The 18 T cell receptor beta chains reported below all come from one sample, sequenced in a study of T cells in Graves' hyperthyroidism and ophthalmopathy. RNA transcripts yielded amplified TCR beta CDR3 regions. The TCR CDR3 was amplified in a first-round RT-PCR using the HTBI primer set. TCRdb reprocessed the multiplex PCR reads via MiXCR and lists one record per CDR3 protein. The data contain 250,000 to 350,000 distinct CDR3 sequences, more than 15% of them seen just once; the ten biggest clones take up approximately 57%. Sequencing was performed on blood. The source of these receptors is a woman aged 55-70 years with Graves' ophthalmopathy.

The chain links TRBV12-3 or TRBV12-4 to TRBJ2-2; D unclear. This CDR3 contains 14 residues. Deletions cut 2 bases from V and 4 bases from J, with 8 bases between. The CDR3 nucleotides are TGTGCCAGCAGTTTACGGTGGAGCACCGGGGAGCTGTTTTTT. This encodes CASSLRWSTGELFF.

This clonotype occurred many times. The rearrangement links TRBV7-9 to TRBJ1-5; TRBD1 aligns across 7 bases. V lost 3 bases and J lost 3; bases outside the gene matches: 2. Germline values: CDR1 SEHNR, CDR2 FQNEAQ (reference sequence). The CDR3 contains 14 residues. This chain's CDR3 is CASSLRGPNQPQHF. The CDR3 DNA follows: TGTGCCAGCAGCTTGAGGGGGCCCAATCAGCCCCAGCATTTT.

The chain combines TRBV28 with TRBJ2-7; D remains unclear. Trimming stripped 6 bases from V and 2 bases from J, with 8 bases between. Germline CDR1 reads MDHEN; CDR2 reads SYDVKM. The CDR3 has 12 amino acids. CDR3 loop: CASRGNPYEQYF. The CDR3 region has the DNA TGTGCCAGCAGGGGGAATCCCTACGAGCAGTACTTC.

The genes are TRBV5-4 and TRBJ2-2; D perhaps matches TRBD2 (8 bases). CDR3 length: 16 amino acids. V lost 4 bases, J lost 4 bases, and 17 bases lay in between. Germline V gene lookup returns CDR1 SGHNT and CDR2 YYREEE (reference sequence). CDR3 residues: CASSIGTRGLTGELFF. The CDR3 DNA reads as TGTGCCAGCAGCATCGGGACTAGGGGGCTCACCGGGGAGCTGTTTTTT.

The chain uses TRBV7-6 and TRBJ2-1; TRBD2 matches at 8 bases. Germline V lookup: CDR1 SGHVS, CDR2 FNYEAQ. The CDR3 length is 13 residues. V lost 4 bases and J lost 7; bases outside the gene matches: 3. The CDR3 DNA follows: TGTGCCAGCAGCTCGGGGGGGCTGAATGAGCAGTTCTTC. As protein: CASSSGGLNEQFF.

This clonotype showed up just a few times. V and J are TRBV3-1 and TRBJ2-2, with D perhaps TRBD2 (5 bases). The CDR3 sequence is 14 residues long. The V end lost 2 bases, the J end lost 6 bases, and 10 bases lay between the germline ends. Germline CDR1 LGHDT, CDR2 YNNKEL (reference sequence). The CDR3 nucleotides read TGTGCCAGCAGCCAACTAGCTCCCGCCGGGGAGCTGTTTTTT. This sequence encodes CASSQLAPAGELFF.

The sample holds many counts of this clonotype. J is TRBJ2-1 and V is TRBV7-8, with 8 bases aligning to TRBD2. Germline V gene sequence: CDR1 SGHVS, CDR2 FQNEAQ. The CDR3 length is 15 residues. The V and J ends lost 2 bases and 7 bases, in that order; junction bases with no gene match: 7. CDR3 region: CASSLTGGRSNEQFF. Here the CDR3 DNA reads TGTGCCAGCAGCTTAACAGGCGGGAGGTCAAATGAGCAGTTCTTC.

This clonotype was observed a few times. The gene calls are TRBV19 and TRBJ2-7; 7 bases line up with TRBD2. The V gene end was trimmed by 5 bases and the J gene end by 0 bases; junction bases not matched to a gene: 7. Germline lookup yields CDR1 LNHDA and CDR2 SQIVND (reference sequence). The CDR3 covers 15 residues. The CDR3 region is CASSSSGKSSYEQYF. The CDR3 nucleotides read TGTGCCAGTAGTTCCAGCGGGAAGAGCTCCTACGAGCAGTACTTC.

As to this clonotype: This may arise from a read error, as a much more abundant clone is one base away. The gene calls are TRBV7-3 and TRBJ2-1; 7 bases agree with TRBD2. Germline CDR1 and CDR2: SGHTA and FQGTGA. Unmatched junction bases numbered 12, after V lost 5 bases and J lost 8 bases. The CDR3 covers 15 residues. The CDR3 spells CASSILVGGPYEQFF. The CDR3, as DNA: TGTGCCAGCAGCATTCTAGTGGGAGGGCCCTATGAGCAGTTCTTC.

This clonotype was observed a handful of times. The CDR3 region is CASSPRGRAGSYEQYF. CDR3 bases: TGTGCCAGTAGTCCCCGGGGTCGAGCGGGGTCCTACGAGCAGTACTTC. The V and J genes are TRBV19 and TRBJ2-7; TRBD2 agrees at 7 bases. The V gene end was trimmed by 5 bases and the J gene end by 1 base; junction bases not matched to a gene: 11. The CDR3 extends over 16 amino acids. Germline V gene sequence: CDR1 LNHDA, CDR2 SQIVND (reference sequence).

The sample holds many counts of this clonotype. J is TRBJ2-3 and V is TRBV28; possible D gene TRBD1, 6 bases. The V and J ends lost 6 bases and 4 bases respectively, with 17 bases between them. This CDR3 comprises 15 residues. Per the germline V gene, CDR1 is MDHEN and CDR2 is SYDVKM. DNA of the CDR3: TGTGCCAGCAGCCCCAGCCAGGGGACGTCAGATACGCAGTATTTT. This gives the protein CASSPSQGTSDTQYF. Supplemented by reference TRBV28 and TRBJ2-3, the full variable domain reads DVKVTQSSRYLVKRTGEKVFLECVQDMDHENMFWYRQDPGLGLRLIYFSYDVKMKEKGDIPEGYSVSREKKERFSLILESASTNQTSMYLCASSPSQGTSDTQYFGPGTRLTVL.

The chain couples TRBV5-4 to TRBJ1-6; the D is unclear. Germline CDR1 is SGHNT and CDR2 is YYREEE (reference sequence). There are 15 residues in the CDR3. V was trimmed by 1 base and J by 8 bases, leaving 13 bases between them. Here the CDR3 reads CASSLNPSGDSPLHF. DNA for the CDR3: TGTGCCAGCAGCTTGAACCCATCCGGGGATTCACCCCTCCACTTT.

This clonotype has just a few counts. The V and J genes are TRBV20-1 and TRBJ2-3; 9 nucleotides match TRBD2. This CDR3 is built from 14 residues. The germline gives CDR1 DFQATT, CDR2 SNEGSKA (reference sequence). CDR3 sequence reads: CSAGGGGAVDTQYF. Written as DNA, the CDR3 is TGCAGCGCGGGCGGCGGGGGGGCCGTAGATACGCAGTATTTT.

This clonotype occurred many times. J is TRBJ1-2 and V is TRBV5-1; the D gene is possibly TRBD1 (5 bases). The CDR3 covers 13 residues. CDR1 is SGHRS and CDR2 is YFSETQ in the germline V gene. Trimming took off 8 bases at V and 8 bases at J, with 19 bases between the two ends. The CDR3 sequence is CASFSGTGDGYTF. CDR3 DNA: TGCGCCAGTTTCTCGGGGACGGGGGACGGCTACACCTTC.

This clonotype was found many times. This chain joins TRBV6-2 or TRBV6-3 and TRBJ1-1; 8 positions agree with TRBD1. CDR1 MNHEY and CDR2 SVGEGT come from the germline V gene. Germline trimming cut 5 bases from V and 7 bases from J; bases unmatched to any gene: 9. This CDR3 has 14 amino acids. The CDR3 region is CASSTPGQALEAFF. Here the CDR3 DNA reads TGTGCCAGCAGTACCCCGGGACAGGCGCTTGAAGCTTTCTTT.

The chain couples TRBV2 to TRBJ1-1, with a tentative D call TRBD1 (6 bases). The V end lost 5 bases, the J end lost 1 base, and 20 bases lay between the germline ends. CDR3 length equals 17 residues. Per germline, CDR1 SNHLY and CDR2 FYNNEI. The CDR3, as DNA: TGTGCCAGCAGTTCCGGGACAAAGGCCTCCAGGAACACTGAAGCTTTCTTT. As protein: CASSSGTKASRNTEAFF.

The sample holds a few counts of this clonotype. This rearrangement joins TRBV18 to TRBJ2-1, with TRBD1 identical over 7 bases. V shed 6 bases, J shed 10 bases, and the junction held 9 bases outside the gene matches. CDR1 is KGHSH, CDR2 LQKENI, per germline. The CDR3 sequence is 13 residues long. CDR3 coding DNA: TGTGCCAGCTCTCCGAGTACAGGGGAGGAGCAGTTCTTC. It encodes CASSPSTGEEQFF. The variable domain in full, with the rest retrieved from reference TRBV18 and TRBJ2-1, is NAGVMQNPRHLVRRRGQEARLRCSPMKGHSHVYWYRQLPEEGLKFMVYLQKENIIDESGMPKERFSAEFPKEGPSILRIQQVVRGDSAAYFCASSPSTGEEQFFGPGTRLTVL.

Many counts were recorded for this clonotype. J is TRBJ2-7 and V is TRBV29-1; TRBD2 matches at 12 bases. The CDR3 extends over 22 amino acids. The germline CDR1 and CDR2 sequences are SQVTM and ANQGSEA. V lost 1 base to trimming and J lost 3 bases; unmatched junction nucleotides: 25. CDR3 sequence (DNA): TGCAGCGTTGAAGCGGTCAGTTTACAGACTAGCGGGAGTCTAAGGTTCGGCTACGAGCAGTACTTC. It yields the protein CSVEAVSLQTSGSLRFGYEQYF.